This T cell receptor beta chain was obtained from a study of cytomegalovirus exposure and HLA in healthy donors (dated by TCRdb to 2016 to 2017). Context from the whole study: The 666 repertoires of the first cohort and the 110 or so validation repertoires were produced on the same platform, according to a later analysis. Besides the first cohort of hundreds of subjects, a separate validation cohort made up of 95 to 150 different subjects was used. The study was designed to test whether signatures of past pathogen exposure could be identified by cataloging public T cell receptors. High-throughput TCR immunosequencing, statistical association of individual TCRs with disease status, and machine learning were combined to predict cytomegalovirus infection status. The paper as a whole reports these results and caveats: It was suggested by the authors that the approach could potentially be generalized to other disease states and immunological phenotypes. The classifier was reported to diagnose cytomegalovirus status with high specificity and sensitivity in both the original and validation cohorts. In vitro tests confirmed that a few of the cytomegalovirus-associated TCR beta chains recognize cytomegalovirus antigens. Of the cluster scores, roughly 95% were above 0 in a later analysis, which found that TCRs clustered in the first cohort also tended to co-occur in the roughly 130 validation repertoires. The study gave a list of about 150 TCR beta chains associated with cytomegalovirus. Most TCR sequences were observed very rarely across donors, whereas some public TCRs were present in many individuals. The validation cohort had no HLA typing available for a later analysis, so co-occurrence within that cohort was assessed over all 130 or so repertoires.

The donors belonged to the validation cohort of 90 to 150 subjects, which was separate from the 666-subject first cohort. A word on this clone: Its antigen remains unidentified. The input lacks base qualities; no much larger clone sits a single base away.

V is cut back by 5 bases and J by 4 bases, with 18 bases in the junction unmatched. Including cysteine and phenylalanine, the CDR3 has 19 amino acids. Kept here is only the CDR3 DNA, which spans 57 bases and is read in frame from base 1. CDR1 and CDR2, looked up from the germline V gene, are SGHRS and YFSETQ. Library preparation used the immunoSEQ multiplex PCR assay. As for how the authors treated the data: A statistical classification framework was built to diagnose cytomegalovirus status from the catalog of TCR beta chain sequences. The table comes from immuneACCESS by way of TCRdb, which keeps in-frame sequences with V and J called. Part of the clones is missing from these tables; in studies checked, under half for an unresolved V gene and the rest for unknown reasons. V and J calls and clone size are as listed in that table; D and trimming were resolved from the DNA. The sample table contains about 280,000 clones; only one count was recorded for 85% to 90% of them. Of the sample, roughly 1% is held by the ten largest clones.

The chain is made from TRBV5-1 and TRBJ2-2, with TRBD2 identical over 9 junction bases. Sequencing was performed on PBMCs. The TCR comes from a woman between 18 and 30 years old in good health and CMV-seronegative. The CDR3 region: CASSGLGSGSLSGTGELFF. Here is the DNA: TGCGCCAGCAGTGGATTGGGTAGCGGGAGCCTAAGCGGCACCGGGGAGCTGTTTTTT.